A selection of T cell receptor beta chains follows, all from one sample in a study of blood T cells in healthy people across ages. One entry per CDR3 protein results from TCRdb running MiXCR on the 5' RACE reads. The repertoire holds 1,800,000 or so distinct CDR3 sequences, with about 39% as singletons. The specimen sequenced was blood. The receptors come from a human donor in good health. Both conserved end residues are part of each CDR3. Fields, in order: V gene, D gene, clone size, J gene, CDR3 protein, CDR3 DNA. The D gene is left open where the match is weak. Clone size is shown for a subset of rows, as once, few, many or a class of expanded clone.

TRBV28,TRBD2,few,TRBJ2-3,CASLYGASGGTDTQYF,TGTGCCAGCCTCTATGGGGCTAGCGGGGGGACAGATACGCAGTATTTT
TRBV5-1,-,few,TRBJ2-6,CVSSSGNSYNVLTF,TGCGTCAGCAGCTCGGGAAACAGCTACAACGTCCTGACTTTC
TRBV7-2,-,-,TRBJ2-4,CASSLPMGLGGGNIQYF,TGTGCCAGCAGCTTACCCATGGGACTCGGTGGGGGAAACATTCAGTACTTC
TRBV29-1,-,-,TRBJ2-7,CSVEPEGVRNEQYF,TGCAGCGTTGAACCCGAGGGAGTTCGGAACGAGCAGTACTTC
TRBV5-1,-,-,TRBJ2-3,CASSSDGGTTDTQYF,TGCGCCAGCAGCTCGGATGGGGGCACCACAGATACGCAGTATTTT
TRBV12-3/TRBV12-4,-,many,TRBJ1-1,CASSAGTLNTEAFF,TGTGCCAGCAGCGCCGGGACACTCAACACTGAAGCTTTCTTT
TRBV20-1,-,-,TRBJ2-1,CSAPGGTLPSVVNEQFF,TGCAGTGCTCCCGGCGGGACGCTTCCCTCGGTGGTGAATGAGCAGTTCTTC
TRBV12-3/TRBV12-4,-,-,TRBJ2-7,CASSAFPRGSYEQYF,TGTGCCAGCAGTGCGTTCCCAAGGGGGTCCTACGAGCAGTACTTC
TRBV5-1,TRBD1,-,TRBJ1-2,CASSFWGTGGYTF,TGCGCCAGCAGCTTTTGGGGGACAGGCGGCTACACCTTC
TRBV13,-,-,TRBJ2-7,CASSSGAREQYF,TGTGCCAGCAGCTCCGGGGCGCGCGAGCAGTACTTC
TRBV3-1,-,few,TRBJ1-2,CASSQERVGYTF,TGTGCCAGCAGCCAAGAGAGGGTGGGCTACACCTTC
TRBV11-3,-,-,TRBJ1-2,CASSLDGPSYYGYTF,TGTGCCAGCAGCTTAGATGGCCCGAGTTACTATGGCTACACCTTC
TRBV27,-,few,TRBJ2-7,CASSLVQGMSYEQYF,TGTGCCAGCAGTTTAGTTCAGGGGATGTCCTACGAGCAGTACTTC
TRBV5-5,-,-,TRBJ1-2,CASSLRALGPNYGYTF,TGTGCCAGCAGCTTAAGGGCCCTAGGGCCTAACTATGGCTACACCTTC
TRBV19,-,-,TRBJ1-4,CASSGAYLANEKRFF,TGTGCCAGTAGTGGGGCGTACCTTGCTAATGAAAAACGGTTTTTT
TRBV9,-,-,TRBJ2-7,CASSVSGQSCEQYF,TGTGCCAGCAGCGTATCCGGACAGTCCTGCGAGCAGTACTTC
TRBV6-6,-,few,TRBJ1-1,CASSYRAASNTEAFF,TGTGCCAGCAGTTACAGGGCTGCATCGAACACTGAAGCTTTCTTT
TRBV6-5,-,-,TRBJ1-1,CAIAADRALMNTEAFF,TGTGCCATTGCCGCAGACAGAGCCTTAATGAACACTGAAGCTTTCTTT
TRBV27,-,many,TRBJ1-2,CASSLGGRGYGYTF,TGTGCCAGCAGCTTGGGAGGACGGGGCTATGGCTACACCTTC
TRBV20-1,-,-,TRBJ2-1,CSASLTGSSYNEQFF,TGCAGTGCTAGCTTAACAGGGAGCTCCTACAATGAGCAGTTCTTC
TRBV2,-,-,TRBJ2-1,CASRPGRDPYNEQFF,TGTGCCAGCAGGCCTGGCAGGGACCCTTACAATGAGCAGTTCTTC
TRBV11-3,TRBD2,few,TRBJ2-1,CASSPTGTSPYNEQFF,TGTGCCAGCAGCCCAACCGGGACTAGCCCCTACAATGAGCAGTTCTTC
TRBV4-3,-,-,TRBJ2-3,CASSPSGYGTDTQYF,TGCGCCAGCAGCCCCTCGGGTTATGGCACAGATACGCAGTATTTT
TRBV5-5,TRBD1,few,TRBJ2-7,CASSLGYGTVSYEQYF,TGTGCCAGCAGCTTAGGGTATGGGACAGTCTCCTACGAGCAGTACTTC
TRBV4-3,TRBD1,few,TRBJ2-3,CASSQVLGQGIDTQYF,TGCGCCAGCAGCCAAGTCCTGGGACAGGGAATAGATACGCAGTATTTT
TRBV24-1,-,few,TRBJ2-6,CATGSSGANVLTF,TGTGCCACGGGCAGCTCTGGGGCCAACGTCCTGACTTTC
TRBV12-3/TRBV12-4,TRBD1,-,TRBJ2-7,CASSSTGGFNEQYF,TGTGCCAGCAGTTCTACAGGGGGCTTCAACGAGCAGTACTTC
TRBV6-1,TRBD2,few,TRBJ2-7,CASSLGLAGGFEQYF,TGTGCCAGCAGCCTAGGACTAGCGGGGGGATTCGAGCAGTACTTC
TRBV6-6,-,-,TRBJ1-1,CASSQVVTEAFF,TGTGCCAGCAGTCAGGTGGTAACTGAAGCTTTCTTT
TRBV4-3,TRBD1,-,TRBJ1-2,CASSQDARTGAGYTF,TGCGCCAGCAGCCAAGATGCCAGGACAGGGGCTGGCTACACCTTC
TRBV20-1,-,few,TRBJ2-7,CSARAPADSLYEQYF,TGCAGTGCTAGAGCCCCCGCCGACAGCCTCTACGAGCAGTACTTC
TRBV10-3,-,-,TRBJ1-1,CAISESTGDSTEAFF,TGTGCCATCAGTGAATCTACGGGGGACTCGACTGAAGCTTTCTTT
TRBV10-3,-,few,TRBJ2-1,CAIRPLGSNEQFF,TGTGCCATCAGGCCCCTCGGATCTAATGAGCAGTTCTTC
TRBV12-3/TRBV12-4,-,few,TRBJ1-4,CASSPDRENEKLFF,TGTGCCAGCAGTCCAGACAGAGAGAATGAAAAACTGTTTTTT
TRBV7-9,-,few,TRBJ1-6,CASSLVGPGNSPLHF,TGTGCCAGCAGCTTAGTCGGGCCAGGGAATTCACCCCTCCACTTT
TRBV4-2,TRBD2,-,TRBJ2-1,CASSLTQGLAGSEQFF,TGTGCCAGCAGCCTGACCCAGGGACTAGCGGGAAGTGAGCAGTTCTTC
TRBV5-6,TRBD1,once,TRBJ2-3,CASSLSITGASTDTQYF,TGTGCCAGCAGCTTGTCGATCACAGGGGCTAGCACAGATACGCAGTATTTT
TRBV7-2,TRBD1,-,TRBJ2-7,CAGSLRTGQGVNEQYF,TGTGCCGGCAGCTTAAGGACGGGACAGGGGGTAAATGAGCAGTACTTC
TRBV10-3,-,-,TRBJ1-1,CAISEYLGDGAFF,TGTGCCATCAGTGAGTACTTGGGGGACGGAGCTTTCTTT
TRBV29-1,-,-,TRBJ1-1,CTYRVAAEAFF,TGCACATACAGGGTAGCCGCTGAAGCTTTCTTT
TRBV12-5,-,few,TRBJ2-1,CASGKTPFGQFF,TGTGCTAGTGGGAAGACTCCCTTCGGGCAGTTCTTC
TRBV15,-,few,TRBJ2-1,CATSMSGHYNEQFF,TGTGCCACCAGCATGTCAGGACACTACAATGAGCAGTTCTTC
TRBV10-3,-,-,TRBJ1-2,CAIRPDDFGGYGYTF,TGTGCCATCAGACCTGATGACTTCGGCGGCTATGGCTACACCTTC
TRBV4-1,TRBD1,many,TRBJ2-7,CASSSRSDRVAPQAGYEQYF,TGCGCCAGCAGCTCACGGTCCGACAGGGTAGCTCCTCAGGCAGGCTACGAGCAGTACTTC
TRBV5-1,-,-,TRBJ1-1,CASSPLSDTEAFF,TGCGCCAGCAGCCCTTTGTCGGACACTGAAGCTTTCTTT